A selection of T cell receptor beta chains follows, all from one sample in a study of cytomegalovirus exposure and HLA in healthy donors. Libraries were prepared by immunoSEQ multiplex PCR; TCRdb keeps only in-frame clonotypes and omits some of them. The sample comprises tens of thousands of clones, over 85% of which are singletons, and under 0.9% rests with the top ten. Sequencing was performed on PBMCs. Source of these receptors: a woman between 18 and 29 years old in good health and CMV-seronegative. CDR3s include the opening cysteine and the closing phenylalanine or tryptophan. The D gene is left open where the match is weak. Clone sizes are given selectively: once, few, many, or a class where the clone is expanded.

v_gene	j_gene	abundance	d_gene	CDR3aa	CDR3nt
TRBV11-2	TRBJ2-7	once	TRBD1	CASSFDREFYEQYF	TGTGCCAGCAGCTTTGACAGGGAATTCTACGAGCAGTACTTC
TRBV5-6	TRBJ2-2	-	-	CASSLLAVGGELFF	TGTGCCAGCAGCTTACTAGCTGTTGGCGGGGAGCTGTTTTTT
TRBV6-5	TRBJ2-3	-	-	CASSYTLADTQYF	TGTGCCAGCAGTTACACACTAGCAGATACGCAGTATTTT
TRBV19	TRBJ1-2	-	-	CASSFQKAGGYTF	TGTGCCAGTAGTTTTCAAAAAGCGGGGGGCTACACCTTC
TRBV7-8	TRBJ1-5	-	TRBD1	CASSLQGYSSQPQHF	TGTGCCAGCAGCCTACAGGGGTATTCGAGTCAGCCCCAGCATTTT
TRBV7-2	TRBJ2-2	-	TRBD1	CASSARQGNTGELFF	TGTGCCAGCAGCGCAAGACAGGGGAACACCGGGGAGCTGTTTTTT
TRBV28	TRBJ1-5	-	TRBD1	CASSLTGGHQPQHF	TGTGCCAGCAGTTTAACAGGGGGTCATCAGCCCCAGCATTTT
TRBV11-2	TRBJ1-2	-	-	CASSHGWRTHTF	TGTGCCAGCAGCCATGGTTGGAGGACCCACACCTTC
TRBV27	TRBJ1-1	-	-	CASSLGGRAFF	TGTGCCAGCAGTTTAGGGGGGAGGGCTTTCTTT
TRBV5-1	TRBJ2-2	-	-	CASSLLYRTANTGELFF	TGCGCCAGCAGCCTCCTTTACCGGACTGCGAACACCGGGGAGCTGTTTTTT
TRBV7-2	TRBJ2-3	-	TRBD2	CASSLGSGGVGDTQYF	TGTGCCAGCAGCTTAGGAAGCGGGGGGGTCGGAGATACGCAGTATTTT
TRBV7-9	TRBJ2-5	-	-	CASSLSGLASGVQETQYF	TGTGCCAGCAGCTTAAGTGGTTTAGCGTCAGGGGTTCAAGAGACCCAGTACTTC
TRBV4-3	TRBJ2-7	-	-	CASSQDKAGSYEQYF	TGCGCCAGCAGCCAAGATAAGGCAGGGTCCTACGAGCAGTACTTC
TRBV19	TRBJ1-1	-	-	CASSIWEDTEAFF	TGTGCCAGTAGTATTTGGGAGGACACTGAAGCTTTCTTT
TRBV9	TRBJ1-3	-	TRBD1	CASSGYRGLTGNTIYF	TGTGCCAGCAGCGGATACAGGGGGTTAACTGGAAACACCATATATTTT
TRBV9	TRBJ2-1	-	TRBD1	CASSLRTGGDEQFF	TGTGCCAGCAGCCTGAGGACAGGCGGTGATGAGCAGTTCTTC
TRBV4-3	TRBJ1-2	-	-	CASSQDGGYGYTF	TGCGCCAGCAGCCAAGATGGCGGGTATGGCTACACCTTC
TRBV7-6	TRBJ2-5	-	-	CASSLSGTGETQYF	TGTGCCAGCAGCCTCTCGGGAACTGGGGAGACCCAGTACTTC
TRBV9	TRBJ1-1	-	-	CASSVQRAEVQPEAFF	TGTGCCAGCAGCGTCCAGAGGGCGGAGGTTCAACCTGAAGCTTTCTTT
TRBV4-3	TRBJ1-6	-	-	CASSQDRGSPLHF	TGCGCCAGCAGCCAAGATCGGGGATCACCCCTCCACTTT
TRBV27	TRBJ2-2	-	-	CASSLEAGELFF	TGTGCCAGCAGTTTAGAGGCCGGGGAGCTGTTTTTT
TRBV9	TRBJ2-1	-	TRBD2	CASSPRGGQNEQFF	TGTGCCAGCAGCCCCCGGGGGGGCCAAAATGAGCAGTTCTTC